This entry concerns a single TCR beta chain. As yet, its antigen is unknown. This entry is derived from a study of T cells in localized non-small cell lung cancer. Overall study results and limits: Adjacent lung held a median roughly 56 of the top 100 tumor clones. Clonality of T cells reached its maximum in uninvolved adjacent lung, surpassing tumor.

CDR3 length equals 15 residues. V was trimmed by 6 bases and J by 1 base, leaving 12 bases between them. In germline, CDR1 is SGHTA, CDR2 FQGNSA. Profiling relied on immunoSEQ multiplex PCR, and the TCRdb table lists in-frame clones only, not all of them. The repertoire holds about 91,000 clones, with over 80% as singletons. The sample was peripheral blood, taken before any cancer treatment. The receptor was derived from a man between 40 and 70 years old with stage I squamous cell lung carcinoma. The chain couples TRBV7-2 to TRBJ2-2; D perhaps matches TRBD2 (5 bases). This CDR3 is CASRFARGNTGELFF. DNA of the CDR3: TGTGCCAGCAGATTCGCCCGGGGGAACACCGGGGAGCTGTTTTTT.